This T cell receptor (beta chain) derives from a study of CD4 T cells in relation to SARS-CoV-2 and coronaviruses. There are 13 residues in the CDR3. V was cut by 4 bases and J by 4 bases, with 7 bases left in between. CDR1 and CDR2 from the germline V gene are SGHDN and FVKESK. Generated by immunoSEQ multiplex PCR, the TCRdb table keeps only in-frame clones and is missing some. The table shows more than 25,000 clones, with 70% to 85% occurring only once. Concerning this clone: Its antigen is undetermined.

CD4+ T cells from unexposed donors were obtained before the COVID-19 pandemic (2011-2018). CD4+ T cells were isolated from the cells after less than 13 days of culture. As cell numbers allowed, unexposed-donor CD4+ T cells faced SARS-CoV-2 S/N and four cold-coronavirus spikes. The sequenced sample was CD4+ T cells from PBMCs, cultured in vitro. The V gene is TRBV14, the J gene TRBJ2-2; D not resolved. The receptor comes from a human donor in good health. The CDR3 reads CASSRLVTGELFF. CDR3 bases: TGTGCCAGCAGCCGCCTTGTCACCGGGGAGCTGTTTTTT.